The 32 T cell receptor beta chains reported below all come from one sample, sequenced in a study of blood T cell repertoires in COVID-19. Assay: immunoSEQ multiplex PCR; the TCRdb copy retains only in-frame clones and omits some. The data show around 370,000 clones, around 91% seen once. The sample consisted of peripheral blood. These receptor sequences come from a woman younger than 30 who had recovered from COVID-19.

In regard to this clone: At one end the junction does not follow the germline gene, possibly because of a read error. The V and J genes are TRBV12-5 and TRBJ1-6; 9 positions match TRBD1. This CDR3 is 17 amino acids long. The germline gives CDR1 LGHNT, CDR2 FRNRAP. CDR3 amino acids: CASGLGGTGRYSSPLHF. The CDR3 DNA reads TGTGCTAGTGGTTTGGGTGGGACAGGGCGGTATAGTTCACCCCTCCACTTT. Full variable domain (outside the CDR3, taken from reference TRBV12-5 and TRBJ1-6): DARVTQTPRHKVTEMGQEVTMRCQPILGHNTVFWYRQTMMQGLELLAYFRNRAPLDDSGMPKDRFSAEMPDATLATLKIQPSEPRDSAVYFCASGLGGTGRYSSPLHFGNGTRLTVT.

This chain connects TRBV6-6 to TRBJ2-1; D not certain. Looked up from germline, CDR1 is MNHNY and CDR2 is SVGAGI (reference sequence). V dropped 0 bases and J dropped 10 bases, with 10 bases sitting between them. The CDR3 sequence is 13 residues long. The CDR3 spells CASSYSAVGEQFF. The CDR3 bases are TGTGCCAGCAGTTACTCGGCTGTCGGGGAGCAGTTCTTC.

The genes are TRBV6-5 and TRBJ1-1, with a tentative D call TRBD1 (5 bases). This CDR3 has 14 residues. Between the trimmed V and J ends, which lost 6 bases and 0 bases, there was a span of 11 bases. Looked up from germline, CDR1 is MNHEY and CDR2 is SVGAGI. CDR3 in DNA: TGTGCCAGCAGCCAAAGACAGATGAACACTGAAGCTTTCTTT. Translating gives CASSQRQMNTEAFF.

This chain links TRBV5-1 with TRBJ2-1; 8 bases align to TRBD2. From germline, CDR1 is SGHRS and CDR2 YFSETQ. The V gene end was trimmed by 3 bases and the J gene end by 5 bases; junction bases not matched to a gene: 7. The length of the CDR3 is 15 residues. The CDR3 sequence: CASSSLLAVDNEQFF. CDR3 coding DNA: TGCGCCAGCAGCTCTCTACTAGCGGTTGACAATGAGCAGTTCTTC.

The V call is TRBV5-8, the J call TRBJ1-6; D is ambiguous. The germline V and J ends were trimmed by 2 bases and 10 bases, with 16 bases remaining between them. Germline V lookup: CDR1 SGHTS, CDR2 YDEGEE. This CDR3 is built from 15 residues. The CDR3 DNA reads as TGTGCCAGCAGCTTATTCGGAGCGCTTGAGTCACCCCTCCACTTT. Translated: CASSLFGALESPLHF.

In this sample, this clone turned up a few times. This chain links TRBV24-1 with TRBJ1-6; D gene unclear. The CDR3 sequence is 14 residues long. V was cut by 4 bases and J by 11 bases, with 14 bases left in between. Germline loops: CDR1 KGHDR, CDR2 SFDVKD. DNA for the CDR3: TGTGCCACCAGTGACGCGAATCCTGGTGCACCCCTCCACTTT. This sequence encodes CATSDANPGAPLHF.

The CDR3 DNA sequence: TGTGCCAGCTCACCTTTAAGCCAGGATAATTCACCCCTCCACTTT. Amino acids: CASSPLSQDNSPLHF. The chain has TRBV18 and TRBJ1-6, with no clear D. The CDR3 totals 15 residues. Germline-derived CDR1 and CDR2 are KGHSH and LQKENI. The V end lost 3 bases, the J end lost 5 bases, and 11 bases lay between the germline ends.

The chain has TRBV6-5 and TRBJ1-4, with D possibly being TRBD1 (6 bases). The germline V and J ends were trimmed by 6 bases and 4 bases, with 12 bases remaining between them. The CDR3 spans 14 residues. Germline CDR1 reads MNHEY; CDR2 reads SVGAGI. This CDR3 is CASRSGTYNEKLFF. The CDR3 coding sequence is TGTGCCAGCAGGTCGGGGACATATAATGAAAAACTGTTTTTT.

This chain joins TRBV6-1 and TRBJ2-1; no clear D gene. The CDR3 runs to 11 residues. CDR1 is MNHNS, CDR2 SASEGT, per germline. V shed 2 bases and J shed 9 bases, with 5 bases lying between them. CDR3 DNA: TGTGCCAGCAGTGAATTCCTTGAGCAGTTCTTC. It specifies CASSEFLEQFF.

This clone was found once. The gene calls are TRBV19 and TRBJ2-2, with 10 bases matching TRBD1. After removal of 4 bases from V and 0 bases from J, the junction contained 2 bases not matched to a gene. The CDR3 spans 16 residues. Germline CDR1 LNHDA, CDR2 SQIVND (reference sequence). The CDR3, as DNA: TGTGCCAGTAGTACGGGGACAGGGGCGAACACCGGGGAGCTGTTTTTT. Protein sequence: CASSTGTGANTGELFF.

The genes are TRBV12-3 or TRBV12-4 and TRBJ1-1, with a tentative D call TRBD1 (5 bases). V lost 6 bases and J 7 bases, leaving 15 bases between the germline ends. The CDR3 contains 13 residues. This chain's CDR3 is CASRLGGILEAFF. The DNA of the CDR3 is TGTGCCAGCAGACTGGGGGGAATACTTGAAGCTTTCTTT.

The chain is built from TRBV7-2 and TRBJ2-7; D might be TRBD2 (6 bases). The CDR3 runs 14 residues. Trimming removed 1 base from V and 6 bases from J, with 13 bases in between. Germline loops: CDR1 SGHTA, CDR2 FQGNSA. The CDR3 region is CASSLVGSATEQYV. The CDR3 nucleotides are TGTGCCAGCAGCTTAGTCGGGAGTGCGACCGAGCAGTACGTC.

As DNA, the CDR3 is TGTGCCAGCAGTCCGAACAGGGGATTTGAAGCTTTCTTT. It is translated as CASSPNRGFEAFF. This chain connects TRBV27 to TRBJ1-1, with 7 bases that match TRBD1. This CDR3 spans 13 amino acids. Germline CDR1 is MNHEY and CDR2 is SMNVEV (reference sequence). The V segment lost 5 bases and the J segment 7 bases; nucleotides outside the gene matches: 7.

As regards this clone: The sample has other DNA sequences that encode this CDR3 too. V gene TRBV20-1 combines with J gene TRBJ2-1, with a weak D call TRBD2 (6 bases). V was pared by 3 bases and J by 7 bases, with 7 bases between. Germline V gene sequence: CDR1 DFQATT, CDR2 SNEGSKA (reference sequence). The CDR3 spans 11 residues. The DNA of the CDR3 is TGCAGTGCTAGCAGCGGGAATGAGCAGTTCTTC. As protein: CSASSGNEQFF.

This sequence joins TRBV7-8 and TRBJ2-1; 8 bases are a match to TRBD2. V shed 5 bases and J 6 bases; nucleotides not matched to a gene: 9. This CDR3 is 15 amino acids long. Germline V gene sequence: CDR1 SGHVS, CDR2 FQNEAQ. This CDR3 is CASSPGTSRPNEQFF. DNA of the CDR3: TGTGCCAGCAGCCCCGGGACTAGTCGACCCAATGAGCAGTTCTTC.

V and J are TRBV4-1 and TRBJ1-2; the D is unclear. The germline gives CDR1 MGHRA, CDR2 YSYEKL. The CDR3 has 15 amino acids. V was clipped by 0 bases and J by 5 bases, with 13 bases between them. The CDR3 bases are TGCGCCAGCAGCCAAGAAGGCACGAGCGGGTATGGCTACACCTTC. It specifies CASSQEGTSGYGYTF.

The chain has TRBV4-1 and TRBJ1-1; perhaps TRBD1 as D (5 bases). This CDR3 contains 15 residues. V lost 1 base and J 1 base, leaving 10 bases between the germline ends. In germline, CDR1 is MGHRA, CDR2 YSYEKL. The CDR3 region has the DNA TGCGCCAGCAGCCAAGGGGACTTATGGAACACTGAAGCTTTCTTT. It translates to CASSQGDLWNTEAFF.

This clone occurred once. The chain couples TRBV5-8 to TRBJ2-5; no clear D gene. CDR1 is SGHTS, CDR2 YDEGEE, per germline. The CDR3 is 11 amino acids. V was shortened by 2 bases and J by 5 bases, with 4 bases between the two germline ends. In DNA, the CDR3 is TGTGCCAGCAGCTTTCGTGAGACCCAGTACTTC. Its protein product is CASSFRETQYF. The complete variable domain, with remaining parts taken from reference TRBV5-8 and TRBJ2-5, reads EAGVTQSPTHLIKTRGQQATLRCSPISGHTSVYWYQQALGLGLQFLLWYDEGEERNRGNFPPRFSGRQFPNYSSELNVNALELEDSALYLCASSFRETQYFGPGTRLLVL.

The chain links TRBV7-8 to TRBJ1-1, with D uncertain. The CDR3 runs 13 residues. Trimming removed 3 bases from V and 1 base from J, with 6 bases in between. Germline CDR1 and CDR2: SGHVS and FQNEAQ. The DNA for the CDR3 is TGTGCCAGCAGCTTGCGCCGGAACACTGAAGCTTTCTTT. It translates to CASSLRRNTEAFF.

This clone was observed a single time. The chain combines TRBV5-6 with TRBJ2-2; 7 bases align to TRBD2. V dropped 0 bases and J dropped 0; count of bases not matched to a gene: 2. The CDR3 contains 16 residues. Germline V gene sequence: CDR1 SGHDT, CDR2 YYEEEE. DNA for the CDR3: TGTGCCAGCAGCTTGGGCCTAGCGGCGAACACCGGGGAGCTGTTTTTT. Its translation: CASSLGLAANTGELFF.

The chain joins TRBV11-3 to TRBJ1-1, with D tentatively TRBD1 (6 bases). Deletions cut 1 base from V and 7 bases from J, with 13 bases between. The CDR3 spans 14 residues. Germline assignment: CDR1 SGHNT and CDR2 YENEEA. CDR3 sequence: CASSLGERTDEAFF. The CDR3 region has the DNA TGTGCCAGCAGCTTAGGTGAAAGGACAGATGAAGCTTTCTTT.

This clone showed up just once. The J gene is TRBJ1-5, the V gene TRBV6-5, with 8 nucleotides matching TRBD1. V lost 6 bases and J lost 0; bases outside the gene matches: 4. Germline loops: CDR1 MNHEY, CDR2 SVGAGI. The CDR3 runs to 15 residues. Here the CDR3 DNA reads TGTGCCAGCAGCCTAGGACAGGGTAGCAATCAGCCCCAGCATTTT. This translates into CASSLGQGSNQPQHF.

The chain has TRBV19 and TRBJ1-2, with 8 bases identical to TRBD1. Trimming cost V 3 bases and J 8 bases; bases outside gene matches: 11. The CDR3 has 15 amino acids. The germline V gene encodes CDR1 LNHDA and CDR2 SQIVND (reference sequence). This chain's CDR3 is CASSIGDRTLEGYTF. DNA of the CDR3: TGTGCCAGTAGTATCGGGGACAGGACCCTTGAGGGCTACACCTTC.

The V call is TRBV7-8, the J call TRBJ2-3, with 9 bases matching TRBD2. V lost 5 bases and J lost 4; bases outside the gene matches: 7. CDR3 length: 15 residues. The V gene's germline CDR1 is SGHVS and CDR2 FQNEAQ. The chain's CDR3 is CASSPGTSQADTQYF. CDR3 coding DNA: TGTGCCAGCAGCCCCGGGACTAGCCAAGCAGATACGCAGTATTTT.

The chain uses TRBV6-2 or TRBV6-3 and TRBJ2-1, with 12 bases lining up with TRBD1. The V and J ends lost 4 bases and 6 bases, in that order; junction bases with no gene match: 4. This CDR3 is 15 amino acids long. Germline assignment: CDR1 MNHEY and CDR2 SVGEGT. CDR3 in amino acids: CASSFVGQGANEQFF. CDR3 nucleotides: TGTGCCAGCAGTTTTGTGGGACAGGGGGCCAATGAGCAGTTCTTC.

The chain links TRBV25-1 to TRBJ1-3; possible D gene TRBD1, 5 bases. Trimming stripped 8 bases from V and 2 bases from J, with 19 bases between. This CDR3 is built from 16 residues. Germline CDR1 and CDR2: MGHDK and SYGVNS. The CDR3 is CASQRGEGRTGNTIYF. CDR3 DNA sequence: TGTGCCAGCCAACGGGGGGAGGGAAGGACTGGAAACACCATATATTTT.

The V call is TRBV10-3, the J call TRBJ2-2; TRBD2 agrees at 11 bases. J lost 0 bases, V lost 3 bases, and 9 bases had no gene match. Germline CDR1 reads ENHRY; CDR2 reads SYGVKD. The CDR3 totals 19 residues. CDR3 nucleotide sequence: TGTGCCATCAGTGACCGGGCAATAGCGGGAGGGCCGAACACCGGGGAGCTGTTTTTT. This gives the protein CAISDRAIAGGPNTGELFF.

The genes are TRBV11-2 and TRBJ2-1; 9 bases agree with TRBD2. Trimming cost V 1 base and J 4 bases; bases outside gene matches: 5. This CDR3 contains 16 residues. CDR1 and CDR2 from the germline V gene are SGHAT and FQNNGV. CDR3 nucleotide sequence: TGTGCCAGCAGCTTAGTTGTAGCGGGAGTTTACAATGAGCAGTTCTTC. Translated: CASSLVVAGVYNEQFF.

This clone is a singleton in its sample. The rearrangement joins TRBV28 to TRBJ2-7, with D maybe TRBD2 (5 bases). V was pared by 5 bases and J by 6 bases, with 11 bases between. The germline V gene has CDR1 MDHEN and CDR2 SYDVKM. CDR3 length: 12 residues. The CDR3 is CASSPRTGEQYV. The CDR3 nucleotides are TGTGCCAGCAGTCCCAGGACTGGCGAGCAGTACGTC.

This clone was counted a few times. This rearrangement joins TRBV29-1 to TRBJ2-5; D uncertain. Trimming left V 3 bases short and J 3 bases short, with 8 bases between. This CDR3 region has 12 residues. Germline CDR1 and CDR2: SQVTM and ANQGSEA. CDR3 sequence: CSVETGEETQYF. The CDR3 DNA follows: TGCAGCGTTGAGACGGGTGAAGAGACCCAGTACTTC.

The rearrangement links TRBV7-2 to TRBJ2-3; 9 bases line up with TRBD2. V dropped 4 bases and J dropped 6; count of bases not matched to a gene: 11. The CDR3 loop spans 16 amino acids. Germline V gene sequence: CDR1 SGHTA, CDR2 FQGNSA. The CDR3 sequence is CASSSAGTSSIDTQYF. The CDR3 nucleotides read TGTGCCAGCAGCTCCGCCGGGACTAGCAGCATTGATACGCAGTATTTT.

The chain joins TRBV4-3 to TRBJ2-1; 15 bases agree with TRBD2. The CDR3 is 18 amino acids. J gave up 8 bases and V 0 bases, and 8 bases lay outside the gene matches. Germline V CDR1 and CDR2: LGHNA, YSLEER. The CDR3 bases are TGCGCCAGCAGCCAAGATCCGGGGACTAGCGGGAGGAGTGATGAGCAGTTCTTC. Its protein is CASSQDPGTSGRSDEQFF.